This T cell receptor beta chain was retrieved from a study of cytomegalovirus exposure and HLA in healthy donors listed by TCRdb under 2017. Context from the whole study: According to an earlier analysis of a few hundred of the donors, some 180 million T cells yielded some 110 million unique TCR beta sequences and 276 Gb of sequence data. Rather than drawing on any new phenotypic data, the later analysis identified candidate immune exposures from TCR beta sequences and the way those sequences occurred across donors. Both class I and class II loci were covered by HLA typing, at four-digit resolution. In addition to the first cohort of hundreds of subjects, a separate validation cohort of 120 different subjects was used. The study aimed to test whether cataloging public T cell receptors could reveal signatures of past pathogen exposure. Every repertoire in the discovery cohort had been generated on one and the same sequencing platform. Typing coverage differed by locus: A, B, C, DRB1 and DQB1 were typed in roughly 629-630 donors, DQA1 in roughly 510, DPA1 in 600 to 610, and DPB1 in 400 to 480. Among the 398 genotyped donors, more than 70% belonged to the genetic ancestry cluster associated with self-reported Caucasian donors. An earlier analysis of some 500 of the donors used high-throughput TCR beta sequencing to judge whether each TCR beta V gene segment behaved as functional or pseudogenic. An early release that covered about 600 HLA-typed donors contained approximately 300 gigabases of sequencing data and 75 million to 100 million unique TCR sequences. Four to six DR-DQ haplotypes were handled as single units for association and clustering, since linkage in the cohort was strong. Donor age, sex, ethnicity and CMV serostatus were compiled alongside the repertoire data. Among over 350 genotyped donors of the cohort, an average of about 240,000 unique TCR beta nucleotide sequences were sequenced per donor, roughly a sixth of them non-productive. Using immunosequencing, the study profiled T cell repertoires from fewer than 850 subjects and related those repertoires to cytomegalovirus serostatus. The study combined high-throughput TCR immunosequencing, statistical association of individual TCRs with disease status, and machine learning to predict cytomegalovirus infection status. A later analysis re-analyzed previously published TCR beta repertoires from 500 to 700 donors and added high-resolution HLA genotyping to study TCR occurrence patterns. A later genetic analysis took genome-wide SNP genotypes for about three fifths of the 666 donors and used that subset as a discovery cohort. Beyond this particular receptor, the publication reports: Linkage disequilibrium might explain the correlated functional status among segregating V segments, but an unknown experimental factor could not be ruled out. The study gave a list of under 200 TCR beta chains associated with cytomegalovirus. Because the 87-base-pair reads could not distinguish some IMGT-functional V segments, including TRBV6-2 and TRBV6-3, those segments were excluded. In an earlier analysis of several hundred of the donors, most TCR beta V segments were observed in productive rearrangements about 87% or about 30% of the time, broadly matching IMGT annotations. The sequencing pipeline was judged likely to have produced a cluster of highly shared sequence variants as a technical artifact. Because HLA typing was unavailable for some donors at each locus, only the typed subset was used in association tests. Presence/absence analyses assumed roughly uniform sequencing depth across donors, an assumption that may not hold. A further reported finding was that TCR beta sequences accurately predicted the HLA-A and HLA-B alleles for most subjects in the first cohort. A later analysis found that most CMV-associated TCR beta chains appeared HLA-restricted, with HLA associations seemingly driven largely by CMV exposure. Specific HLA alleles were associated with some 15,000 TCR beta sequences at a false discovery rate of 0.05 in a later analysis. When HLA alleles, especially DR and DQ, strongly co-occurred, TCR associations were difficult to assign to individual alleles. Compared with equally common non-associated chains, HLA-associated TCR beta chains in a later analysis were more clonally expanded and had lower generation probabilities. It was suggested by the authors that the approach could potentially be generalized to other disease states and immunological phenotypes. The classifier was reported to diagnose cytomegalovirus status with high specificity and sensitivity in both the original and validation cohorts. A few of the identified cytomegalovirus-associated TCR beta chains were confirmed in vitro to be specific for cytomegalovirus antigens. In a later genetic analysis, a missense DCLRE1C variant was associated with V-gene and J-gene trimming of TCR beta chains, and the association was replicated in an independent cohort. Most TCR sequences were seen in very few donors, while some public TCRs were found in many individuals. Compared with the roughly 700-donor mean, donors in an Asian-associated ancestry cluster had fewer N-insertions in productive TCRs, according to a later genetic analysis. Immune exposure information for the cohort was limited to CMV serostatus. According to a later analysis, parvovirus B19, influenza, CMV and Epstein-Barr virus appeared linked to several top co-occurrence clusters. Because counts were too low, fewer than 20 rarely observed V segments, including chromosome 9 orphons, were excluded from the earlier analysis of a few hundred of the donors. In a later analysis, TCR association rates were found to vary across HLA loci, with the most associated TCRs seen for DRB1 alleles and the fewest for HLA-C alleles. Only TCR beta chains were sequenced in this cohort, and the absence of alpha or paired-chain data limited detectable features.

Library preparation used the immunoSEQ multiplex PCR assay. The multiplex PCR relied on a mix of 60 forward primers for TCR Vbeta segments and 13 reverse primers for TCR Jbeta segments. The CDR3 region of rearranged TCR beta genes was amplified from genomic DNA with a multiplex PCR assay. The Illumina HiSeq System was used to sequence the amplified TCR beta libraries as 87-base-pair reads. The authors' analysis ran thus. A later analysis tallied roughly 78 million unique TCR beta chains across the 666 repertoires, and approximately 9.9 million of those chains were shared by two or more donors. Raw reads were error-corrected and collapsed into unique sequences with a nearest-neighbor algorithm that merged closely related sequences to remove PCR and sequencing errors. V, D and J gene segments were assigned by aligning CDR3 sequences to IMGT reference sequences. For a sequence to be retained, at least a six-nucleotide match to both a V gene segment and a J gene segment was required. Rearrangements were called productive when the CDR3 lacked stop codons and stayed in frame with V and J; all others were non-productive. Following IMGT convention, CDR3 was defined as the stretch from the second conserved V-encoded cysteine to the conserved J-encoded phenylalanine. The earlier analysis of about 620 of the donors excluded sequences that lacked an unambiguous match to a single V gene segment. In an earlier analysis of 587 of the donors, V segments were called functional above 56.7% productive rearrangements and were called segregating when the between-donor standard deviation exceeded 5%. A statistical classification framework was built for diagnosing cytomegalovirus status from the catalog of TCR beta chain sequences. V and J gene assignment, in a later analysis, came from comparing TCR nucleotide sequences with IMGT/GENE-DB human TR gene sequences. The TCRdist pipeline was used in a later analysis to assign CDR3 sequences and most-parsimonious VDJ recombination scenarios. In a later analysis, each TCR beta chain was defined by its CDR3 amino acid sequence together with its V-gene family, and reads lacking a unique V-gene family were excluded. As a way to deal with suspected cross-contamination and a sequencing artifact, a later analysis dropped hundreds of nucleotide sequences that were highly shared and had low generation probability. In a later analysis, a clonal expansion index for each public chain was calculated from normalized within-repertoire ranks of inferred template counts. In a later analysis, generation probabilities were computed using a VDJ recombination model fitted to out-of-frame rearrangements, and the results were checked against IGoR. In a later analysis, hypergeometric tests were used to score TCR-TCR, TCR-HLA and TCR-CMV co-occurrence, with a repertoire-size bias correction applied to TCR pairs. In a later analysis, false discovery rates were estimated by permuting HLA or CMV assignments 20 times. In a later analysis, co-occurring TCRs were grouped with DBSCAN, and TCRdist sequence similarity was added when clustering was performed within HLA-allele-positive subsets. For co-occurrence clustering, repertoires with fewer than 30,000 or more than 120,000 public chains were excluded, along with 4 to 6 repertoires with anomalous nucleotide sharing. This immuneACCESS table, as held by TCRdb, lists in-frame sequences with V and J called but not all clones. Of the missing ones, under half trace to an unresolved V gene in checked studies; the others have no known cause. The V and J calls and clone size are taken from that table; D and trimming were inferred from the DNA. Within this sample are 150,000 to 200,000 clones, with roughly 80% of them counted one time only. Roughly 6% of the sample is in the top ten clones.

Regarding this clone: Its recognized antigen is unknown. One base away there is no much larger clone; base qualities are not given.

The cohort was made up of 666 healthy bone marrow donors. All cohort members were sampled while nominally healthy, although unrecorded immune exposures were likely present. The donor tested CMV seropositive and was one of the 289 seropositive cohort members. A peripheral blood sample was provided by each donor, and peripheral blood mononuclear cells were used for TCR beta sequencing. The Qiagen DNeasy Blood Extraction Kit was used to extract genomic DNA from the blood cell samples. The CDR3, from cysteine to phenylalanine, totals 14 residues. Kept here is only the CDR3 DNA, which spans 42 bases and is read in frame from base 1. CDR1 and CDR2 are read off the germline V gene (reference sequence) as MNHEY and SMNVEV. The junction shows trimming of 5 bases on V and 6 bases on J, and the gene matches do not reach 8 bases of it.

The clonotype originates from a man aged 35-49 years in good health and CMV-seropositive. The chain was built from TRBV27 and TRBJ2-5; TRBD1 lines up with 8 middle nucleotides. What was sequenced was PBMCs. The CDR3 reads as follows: CASSNGQGQKTQYF. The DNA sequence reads TGTGCCAGCAGTAACGGACAGGGTCAAAAGACCCAGTACTTC.